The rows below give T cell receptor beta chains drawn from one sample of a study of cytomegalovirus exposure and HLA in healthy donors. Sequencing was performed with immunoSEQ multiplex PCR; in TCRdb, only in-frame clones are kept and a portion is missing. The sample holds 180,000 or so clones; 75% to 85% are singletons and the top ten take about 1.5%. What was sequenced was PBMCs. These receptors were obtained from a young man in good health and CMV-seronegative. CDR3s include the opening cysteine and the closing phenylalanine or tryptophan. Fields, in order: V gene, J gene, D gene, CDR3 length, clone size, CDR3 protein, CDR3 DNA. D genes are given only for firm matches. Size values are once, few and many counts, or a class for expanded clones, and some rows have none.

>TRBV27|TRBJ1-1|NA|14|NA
CASSRGGKNTEAFF
TGTGCCAGCAGTCGGGGGGGCAAGAACACTGAAGCTTTCTTT
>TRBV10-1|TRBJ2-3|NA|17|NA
CASSEFSTSRESDTQYF
TGCGCCAGCAGTGAGTTTAGCACTAGCCGAGAATCAGATACGCAGTATTTT
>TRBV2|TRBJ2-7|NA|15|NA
CASRKDSKGSYEQYF
TGTGCCAGCAGAAAAGACAGCAAGGGCTCCTACGAGCAGTACTTC
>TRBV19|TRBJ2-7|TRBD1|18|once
CASSLFLSMAGTGYEQYF
TGTGCCAGTAGTCTATTTTTGAGTATGGCCGGGACAGGCTACGAGCAGTACTTC
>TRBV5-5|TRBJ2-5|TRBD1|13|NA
CASSPGQPRVEYF
TGTGCCAGCAGCCCGGGACAGCCTCGCGTGGAGTACTTC
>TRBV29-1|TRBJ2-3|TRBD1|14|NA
CSVTGTGTTDTQYF
TGCAGCGTTACCGGGACAGGGACCACAGATACGCAGTATTTT
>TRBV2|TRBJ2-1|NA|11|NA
CASSDFRDQFF
TGTGCCAGCAGTGACTTCCGGGATCAGTTCTTC
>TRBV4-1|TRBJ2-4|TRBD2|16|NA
CASSQAPSGGVVIQYF
TGCGCCAGCAGCCAGGCCCCAAGCGGGGGGGTGGTCATTCAGTACTTC
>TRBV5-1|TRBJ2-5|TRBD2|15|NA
CASRPGTSGQETQYF
TGCGCCAGCAGGCCGGGGACTAGCGGCCAAGAGACCCAGTACTTC
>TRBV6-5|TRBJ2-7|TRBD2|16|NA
CASSYLSGSLPYEQYF
TGTGCCAGCAGTTACTTAAGCGGGAGTCTACCCTACGAGCAGTACTTC
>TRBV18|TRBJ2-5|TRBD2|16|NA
CASSPSPSGNQETQYF
TGTGCCAGCTCACCATCGCCTAGCGGTAACCAAGAGACCCAGTACTTC
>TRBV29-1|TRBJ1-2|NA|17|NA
CSVRALQASPGPRGYTF
TGCAGCGTCCGCGCCCTACAGGCCTCACCTGGCCCGCGAGGCTACACCTTC
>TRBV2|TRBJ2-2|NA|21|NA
CASSEPAAGQGLLEQPGELFF
TGTGCCAGCAGTGAGCCCGCGGCGGGGCAGGGACTGCTGGAGCAACCCGGGGAGCTGTTTTTT
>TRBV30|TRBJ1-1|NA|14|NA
CAWVLNSGGTEAFF
TGTGCCTGGGTACTTAATTCGGGAGGGACTGAAGCTTTCTTT
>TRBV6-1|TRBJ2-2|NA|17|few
CASSVQWSGARTGELFF
TGTGCCAGCAGTGTACAATGGTCGGGTGCGAGGACCGGGGAGCTGTTTTTT
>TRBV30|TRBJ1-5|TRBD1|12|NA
CAWSMTGSRRHF
TGTGCCTGGAGTATGACAGGGTCTAGGCGGCATTTT
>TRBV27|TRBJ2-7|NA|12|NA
CASRTGSYEQYF
TGTGCCAGCAGGACAGGTTCCTACGAGCAGTACTTC
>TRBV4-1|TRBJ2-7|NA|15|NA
CASSQIGGPAGEQYF
TGCGCCAGCAGCCAAATCGGAGGCCCGGCGGGCGAGCAGTACTTC
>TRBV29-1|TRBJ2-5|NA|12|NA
CSVEDRQETQYF
TGCAGCGTTGAAGATCGGCAAGAGACCCAGTACTTC
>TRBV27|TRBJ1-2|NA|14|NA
CASKLGALSGGYTF
TGTGCCAGCAAATTGGGGGCGCTTTCGGGGGGCTACACCTTC
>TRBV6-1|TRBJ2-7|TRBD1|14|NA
CASSDGTGFYEQYF
TGTGCCAGCAGCGACGGGACAGGGTTCTACGAGCAGTACTTC
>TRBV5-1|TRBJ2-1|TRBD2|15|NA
CASSSRLAGINEQFF
TGCGCCAGCAGCTCCCGACTAGCGGGAATAAATGAGCAGTTCTTC
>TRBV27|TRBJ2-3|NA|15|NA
CASSPQGGGTDTQYF
TGTGCCAGCAGTCCTCAGGGAGGGGGGACAGATACGCAGTATTTT
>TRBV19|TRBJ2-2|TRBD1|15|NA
CASGLDRRDTGELFF
TGTGCCAGTGGGCTGGACAGGCGGGACACCGGGGAGCTGTTTTTT
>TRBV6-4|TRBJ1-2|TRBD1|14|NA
CASSDSTGNYGYTF
TGTGCCAGCAGTGACTCGACAGGGAACTATGGCTACACCTTC
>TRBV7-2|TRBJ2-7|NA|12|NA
CASSDRAYEQYF
TGTGCCAGCAGCGACAGAGCCTACGAGCAGTACTTC
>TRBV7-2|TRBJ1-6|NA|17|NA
CASSKNQGWAGGSPLHF
TGTGCCAGCAGCAAAAACCAGGGATGGGCGGGGGGTTCACCCCTCCACTTT
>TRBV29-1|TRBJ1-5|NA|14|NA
CSVQEGPRNQPQHF
TGCAGCGTACAGGAGGGGCCCCGCAATCAGCCCCAGCATTTT
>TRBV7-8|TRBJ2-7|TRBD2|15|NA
CASSLVAGGPHEQYF
TGTGCCAGCAGCTTAGTAGCGGGAGGGCCTCACGAGCAGTACTTC
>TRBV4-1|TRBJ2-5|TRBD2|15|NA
CASSQWTSVGETQYF
TGCGCCAGCAGCCAATGGACTAGCGTCGGAGAGACCCAGTACTTC
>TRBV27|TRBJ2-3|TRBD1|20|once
CASSTIFLLQGRSSTDTQYF
TGTGCCAGCAGTACCATATTTCTATTACAGGGGCGATCTAGCACAGATACGCAGTATTTT
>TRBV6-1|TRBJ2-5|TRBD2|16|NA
CASSVLLAGDQETQYF
TGTGCCAGCAGTGTTCTCTTAGCGGGGGACCAAGAGACCCAGTACTTC